One sample yielded the 25 T cell receptor beta chains listed below, sequenced in a study of blood T cell repertoires in COVID-19. Clones were read by immunoSEQ multiplex PCR, and TCRdb kept only the in-frame ones, dropping some. In the table there are about 170,000 clones, roughly 90% of which are singletons. Input material: peripheral blood. The receptor source for this set is a man under 40 with COVID-19, enrolled during active disease.

This clone was recorded once. The chain uses TRBV6-5 and TRBJ2-1; 9 bases line up with TRBD2. V gave up 0 bases and J gave up 3 bases; unmatched junction bases: 3. CDR3 length equals 16 residues. Germline lookup yields CDR1 MNHEY and CDR2 SVGAGI. The CDR3 here is CASSYSRLADYNEQFF. The CDR3 nucleotides are TGTGCCAGCAGTTACTCTAGACTAGCGGACTACAATGAGCAGTTCTTC.

The gene calls are TRBV5-4 and TRBJ1-1; D is ambiguous. Looked up from germline, CDR1 is SGHNT and CDR2 is YYREEE (reference sequence). This CDR3 spans 15 amino acids. The V end was cut by 0 bases, the J end by 4 bases, with 13 bases between. DNA of the CDR3: TGTGCCAGCAGCTTGGGGGCCGACAAAGCCACTGAAGCTTTCTTT. Translation: CASSLGADKATEAFF.

The CDR3 nucleotides are TGCGCCAGCAGCCAAGGATCAGGGGTCACTGAAGCTTTCTTT. The encoded protein is CASSQGSGVTEAFF. This chain joins TRBV4-1 and TRBJ1-1; a possible D gene is TRBD1 (6 bases). CDR1 and CDR2 from the germline V gene are MGHRA and YSYEKL. Trimming took 1 base from V and 4 from J, leaving 10 bases between them. The CDR3 is 14 amino acids.

The chain carries TRBV6-5 and TRBJ1-3; the D gene is possibly TRBD1 (6 bases). The V end lost 2 bases, the J end lost 2 bases, and 13 bases lay between the germline ends. The CDR3 has 16 amino acids. CDR1 is MNHEY and CDR2 is SVGAGI in the germline V gene. The CDR3 here is CASSYGAGETGNTIYF. In DNA, the CDR3 is TGTGCCAGCAGTTACGGCGCAGGGGAAACTGGAAACACCATATATTTT.

CDR3 in DNA: TGTGCCACCAGTGAAGGGACAGGCTATGGCTACACCTTC. The encoded protein is CATSEGTGYGYTF. V usage is TRBV24-1 and J usage is TRBJ1-2; 8 nucleotides match TRBD1. V lost 4 bases, J lost 4 bases, and 1 base stayed unmatched. Germline loops: CDR1 KGHDR, CDR2 SFDVKD. The CDR3 has 13 amino acids.

This clone appeared a few times. J is TRBJ1-6 and V is TRBV6-2 or TRBV6-3, with TRBD1 identical over 10 bases. CDR1 MNHEY and CDR2 SVGEGT come from the germline V gene. This CDR3 region has 16 residues. V dropped 6 bases and J dropped 6; count of bases not matched to a gene: 8. The CDR3 loop is CASSPWRTGGNSPLHF. For the CDR3, the DNA is TGTGCCAGCAGCCCTTGGCGGACAGGGGGTAATTCACCCCTCCACTTT.

This clone appeared once. The chain uses TRBV6-1 and TRBJ1-4; D not certain. This CDR3 has 15 residues. Per the germline V gene, CDR1 is MNHNS and CDR2 is SASEGT. The germline V and J ends were trimmed by 2 bases and 6 bases, with 13 bases remaining between them. CDR3 loop: CASSEIGLLDEKLFF. The CDR3 coding sequence is TGTGCCAGCAGTGAAATTGGGTTGCTAGATGAAAAACTGTTTTTT.

The rearrangement links TRBV5-8 to TRBJ1-2, with 7 bases matching TRBD1. The CDR3 is made up of 14 amino acids. With 2 bases clipped from V and 4 bases from J, the junction kept 5 bases outside the gene matches. Per germline, CDR1 SGHTS and CDR2 YDEGEE. The CDR3: CASSLDRVGYGYTF. CDR3 coding DNA: TGTGCCAGCAGCTTAGACAGGGTTGGCTATGGCTACACCTTC.

V usage is TRBV24-1 and J usage is TRBJ1-1, with 8 bases identical to TRBD1. Germline CDR1 is KGHDR and CDR2 is SFDVKD. The CDR3 has 15 residues. V lost 3 bases and J lost 5; bases outside the gene matches: 7. CDR3 bases: TGTGCCACCAGTGATACCCGGGACAGGTATACTGAAGCTTTCTTT. This gives the protein CATSDTRDRYTEAFF.

The genes are TRBV15 and TRBJ1-5, with TRBD1 matching 9 bases. The CDR3 consists of 15 residues. The germline V gene has CDR1 LNHNV and CDR2 YYDKDF (reference sequence). J gave up 3 bases and V 1 base, and 1 base lay outside the gene matches. CDR3 loop: CATSRGTGVNQPQHF. CDR3 bases: TGTGCCACCAGCAGAGGGACAGGGGTCAATCAGCCCCAGCATTTT.

The chain couples TRBV7-3 to TRBJ2-1; 9 bases map to TRBD2. Trimming cost V 6 bases and J 1 base; bases outside gene matches: 13. CDR1 and CDR2 from the germline V gene are SGHTA and FQGTGA. The CDR3 has 18 residues. DNA of the CDR3: TGTGCCAGCAGTTTGTTACCAAGACTAGCGGTATCCTACAATGAGCAGTTCTTC. Protein sequence: CASSLLPRLAVSYNEQFF.

The rearrangement links TRBV25-1 to TRBJ1-6, with D perhaps TRBD1 (5 bases). CDR1 MGHDK and CDR2 SYGVNS come from the germline V gene. The CDR3 runs to 15 residues. V was clipped by 1 base and J by 7 bases, with 11 bases between them. CDR3 DNA sequence: TGTGCCAGCAGTGAATTGGGGGGAGGGAATTCACCCCTCCACTTT. The encoded protein is CASSELGGGNSPLHF.

The J gene is TRBJ1-2, the V gene TRBV19; 9 positions agree with TRBD1. The CDR3 runs to 15 residues. Germline CDR1 LNHDA, CDR2 SQIVND (reference sequence). The junction had 8 bases not matched to a gene; V was cut back by 6 bases and J by 3 bases. CDR3 amino acids: CASRHGTGIDYGYTF. In nucleotides, the CDR3 is TGTGCCAGTAGACATGGGACAGGGATCGACTATGGCTACACCTTC. Variable domain in full (rest from reference TRBV19 and TRBJ1-2): DGGITQSPKYLFRKEGQNVTLSCEQNLNHDAMYWYRQDPGQGLRLIYYSQIVNDFQKGDIAEGYSVSREKKESFPLTVTSAQKNPTAFYLCASRHGTGIDYGYTFGSGTRLTVV.

V gene TRBV7-2 combines with J gene TRBJ1-2; a possible D gene is TRBD1 (6 bases). The V and J ends lost 5 bases and 4 bases respectively, with 14 bases between them. This CDR3 comprises 14 residues. From germline, CDR1 is SGHTA and CDR2 FQGNSA. The CDR3 here is CASSTHGQFYGYTF. Here the CDR3 DNA reads TGTGCCAGCAGCACCCACGGACAGTTCTATGGCTACACCTTC.

The chain combines TRBV30 with TRBJ1-5, with D possibly TRBD1 on 5 matching bases. V was clipped by 0 bases and J by 5 bases, with 8 bases between them. Germline lookup yields CDR1 GTSNPN and CDR2 SVGIG (reference sequence). The length of the CDR3 is 13 residues. CDR3 DNA sequence: TGTGCCTGGAGTGTAACAGGTGATCAGCCCCAGCATTTT. The encoded protein is CAWSVTGDQPQHF. Complete variable domain (other parts from reference TRBV30 and TRBJ1-5): SQTIHQWPATLVQPVGSPLSLECTVEGTSNPNLYWYRQAAGRGLQLLFYSVGIGQISSEVPQNLSASRPQDRQFILSSKKLLLSDSGFYLCAWSVTGDQPQHFGDGTRLSIL.

The V gene is TRBV7-9, the J gene TRBJ1-6; 8 bases fit TRBD1. CDR3 size: 14 residues. The V and J ends lost 5 bases and 8 bases, in that order; junction bases with no gene match: 5. CDR1 is SEHNR and CDR2 is FQNEAQ in the germline V gene (reference sequence). In DNA, the CDR3 is TGTGCCAGCAGCCTGGGACAGGCGCATTCACCCCTCCACTTT. Translation gives CASSLGQAHSPLHF.

The gene calls are TRBV28 and TRBJ1-2; TRBD1 is a possible D gene (6 bases). V lost 3 bases to trimming and J lost 5 bases, with 13 bases between them. The CDR3 spans 14 residues. Germline CDR1 reads MDHEN; CDR2 reads SYDVKM. Here the CDR3 DNA reads TGTGCCAGCAGTTTCGTTCCAGGGGCGTATGGCTACACCTTC. It yields the protein CASSFVPGAYGYTF.

The V call is TRBV6-5, the J call TRBJ1-1; D remains ambiguous. CDR1 and CDR2 (germline): MNHEY, SVGAGI. The V end lost 4 bases, the J end lost 0 bases, and 9 bases lay between the germline ends. This CDR3 has 14 amino acids. Here the CDR3 reads CASSSAAMNTEAFF. The DNA for the CDR3 is TGTGCCAGCAGTTCAGCGGCGATGAACACTGAAGCTTTCTTT.

This clone has more than one count but fewer than ten. The V call is TRBV30, the J call TRBJ2-7; D might be TRBD1 (6 bases). V was pared by 4 bases and J by 0 bases, with 10 bases between. Germline V lookup: CDR1 GTSNPN, CDR2 SVGIG (reference sequence). The CDR3 length is 13 residues. The CDR3 loop reads CAWKRQVSYEQYF. CDR3 sequence (DNA): TGTGCCTGGAAAAGACAGGTCTCCTACGAGCAGTACTTC.

The J gene is TRBJ2-7, the V gene TRBV5-1; TRBD1 matches 10 bases. The CDR3 has 15 amino acids. V lost 0 bases to trimming and J lost 1 base; unmatched junction nucleotides: 1. The V gene's germline CDR1 is SGHRS and CDR2 YFSETQ. CDR3: CASSLGQGASYEQYF. Written as DNA, the CDR3 is TGCGCCAGCAGCTTGGGACAGGGGGCATCCTACGAGCAGTACTTC.

This clone has more than one count but fewer than ten. Other DNA sequences in this specimen translate into the identical CDR3. The J gene is TRBJ1-5, the V gene TRBV28; the match to TRBD1 covers 7 bases. Germline V gives CDR1 MDHEN, CDR2 SYDVKM. This CDR3 contains 15 residues. With V trimmed by 6 bases and J by 0 bases, 5 bases remained unmatched. CDR3 sequence: CASSLTGFSNQPQHF. The CDR3 DNA follows: TGTGCCAGCAGCCTGACAGGGTTTAGCAATCAGCCCCAGCATTTT. Variable domain in full (rest from reference TRBV28 and TRBJ1-5): DVKVTQSSRYLVKRTGEKVFLECVQDMDHENMFWYRQDPGLGLRLIYFSYDVKMKEKGDIPEGYSVSREKKERFSLILESASTNQTSMYLCASSLTGFSNQPQHFGDGTRLSIL.

In this sample, this clone turned up once. The chain is built from TRBV5-1 and TRBJ2-1, with D perhaps matching TRBD2 (6 bases). The V gene lost 0 bases and the J gene lost 7 bases, with 14 bases spanning the gap. Germline loops: CDR1 SGHRS, CDR2 YFSETQ. The CDR3 runs to 15 residues. DNA of the CDR3: TGCGCCAGCAGCTTGGCGGGAGTTCCCCTGAATGAGCAGTTCTTC. This encodes CASSLAGVPLNEQFF.

The chain links TRBV13 to TRBJ1-1, with no clear D. V was trimmed by 0 bases and J by 5 bases, leaving 7 bases between them. Germline V lookup: CDR1 PRHDT, CDR2 FYEKMQ (reference sequence). The CDR3 covers 13 residues. The chain's CDR3 is CASSLGELTEAFF. The DNA for the CDR3 is TGTGCCAGCAGCTTAGGCGAGCTAACTGAAGCTTTCTTT.

The V and J genes are TRBV5-6 and TRBJ1-4, with D perhaps matching TRBD1 (5 bases). The CDR3 is 14 residues long. Trimming shortened V by 4 bases and J by 8 bases, and 15 bases separated the two germline ends. CDR1 SGHDT and CDR2 YYEEEE come from the germline V gene. The CDR3 DNA reads as TGTGCCAGCAGCGGTACGGGGGAAGAAGAAAAACTGTTTTTT. It specifies CASSGTGEEEKLFF.

The CDR3 DNA follows: TGTGCCACCAGTGACCTGGGACAGGGGGGGACCGGGGAGCTGTTTTTT. Encoded protein: CATSDLGQGGTGELFF. The chain carries TRBV24-1 and TRBJ2-2; 11 bases agree with TRBD1. V lost 4 bases, J lost 5 bases, and 5 bases stayed unmatched. Germline lookup yields CDR1 KGHDR and CDR2 SFDVKD. The CDR3 length is 16 residues.